Below are 20 T cell receptor beta chains sequenced from a single sample in a study of blood T cell repertoires in COVID-19. The data were produced by immunoSEQ multiplex PCR, yet TCRdb's version contains in-frame clones alone and is incomplete. The table shows under 150,000 clones, with about 88% occurring only once. Sequencing was performed on peripheral blood. The receptors were sampled from a woman in her sixties or seventies who had recovered from COVID-19.

V and J are TRBV28 and TRBJ1-1, with 7 bases that match TRBD1. This CDR3 comprises 14 residues. Germline V gives CDR1 MDHEN, CDR2 SYDVKM. J gave up 6 bases and V 6 bases, and 10 bases lay outside the gene matches. In DNA, the CDR3 is TGTGCCAGCAGCCTTAGGGGTCAGGGGGCTGAAGCTTTCTTT. This gives the protein CASSLRGQGAEAFF. The full variable domain, completed using reference TRBV28 and TRBJ1-1, is DVKVTQSSRYLVKRTGEKVFLECVQDMDHENMFWYRQDPGLGLRLIYFSYDVKMKEKGDIPEGYSVSREKKERFSLILESASTNQTSMYLCASSLRGQGAEAFFGQGTRLTVV.

This rearrangement joins TRBV11-2 to TRBJ2-3, with TRBD2 identical over 13 bases. This CDR3 spans 16 amino acids. Trimming cost V 5 bases and J 3 bases; bases outside gene matches: 5. CDR1 and CDR2 from the germline V gene are SGHAT and FQNNGV. CDR3: CASSPRLAGGTDTQYF. The CDR3, as DNA: TGTGCCAGCAGCCCCCGACTAGCGGGGGGTACAGATACGCAGTATTTT.

The V gene is TRBV6-2 or TRBV6-3, the J gene TRBJ2-1; 10 bases line up with TRBD2. Germline CDR1 MNHEY, CDR2 SVGEGT. CDR3 length equals 15 residues. V was clipped by 4 bases and J by 8 bases; unmatched bases: 8. CDR3 coding DNA: TGTGCCAGCAGTTCCCGGGTAGCGGGGGGCTATGAGCAGTTCTTC. This encodes CASSSRVAGGYEQFF.

This chain joins TRBV15 and TRBJ2-3; 11 bases fit TRBD2. Germline V gene lookup returns CDR1 LNHNV and CDR2 YYDKDF (reference sequence). With V trimmed by 3 bases and J by 3 bases, 8 bases remained unmatched. The CDR3 runs 17 residues. The CDR3 region has the DNA TGTGCCACCAGCAGGGGTCGTTCTAGCGGGGGGACAGATACGCAGTATTTT. As protein: CATSRGRSSGGTDTQYF.

The CDR3 region is CASSWDSRIYGYTF. The CDR3 DNA is TGTGCCAGCAGCTGGGACAGCCGAATCTATGGCTACACCTTC. V gene TRBV7-2 combines with J gene TRBJ1-2, with 7 bases that match TRBD1. After removal of 4 bases from V and 4 bases from J, the junction contained 6 bases not matched to a gene. CDR3 length: 14 amino acids. Germline loops: CDR1 SGHTA, CDR2 FQGNSA. The whole variable domain, remainder taken from reference TRBV7-2 and TRBJ1-2, is GAGVSQSPSNKVTEKGKDVELRCDPISGHTALYWYRQSLGQGLEFLIYFQGNSAPDKSGLPSDRFSAERTGGSVSTLTIQRTQQEDSAVYLCASSWDSRIYGYTFGSGTRLTVV.

CDR3: CASTTRRGPTDTQYF. In nucleotides, the CDR3 is TGTGCCAGCACCACCCGCAGGGGTCCCACAGATACGCAGTATTTT. V usage is TRBV18 and J usage is TRBJ2-3, with a tentative D call TRBD1 (6 bases). With 8 bases removed from V and 2 bases from J, the gap between germline ends came to 17 bases. Germline lookup yields CDR1 KGHSH and CDR2 LQKENI. The CDR3 is made up of 15 amino acids.

The chain recombines TRBV7-8 with TRBJ2-5; TRBD1 aligns across 7 bases. Germline V gives CDR1 SGHVS, CDR2 FQNEAQ. The CDR3 is made up of 13 amino acids. V shed 8 bases and J 3 bases; nucleotides not matched to a gene: 6. Here the CDR3 reads CASARDREETQYF. The CDR3 region has the DNA TGTGCCAGCGCACGGGACAGAGAAGAGACCCAGTACTTC.

The rearrangement uses TRBV6-5 and TRBJ1-2, with 8 bases lining up with TRBD1. CDR1 and CDR2 (germline): MNHEY, SVGAGI. This CDR3 comprises 15 residues. J gave up 3 bases and V 2 bases, and 5 bases lay outside the gene matches. The CDR3 loop is CASSYLGQGDYGYTF. DNA of the CDR3: TGTGCCAGCAGTTACCTAGGACAGGGAGACTATGGCTACACCTTC.

The J gene is TRBJ1-2, the V gene TRBV7-9; no definite D call. V lost 3 bases and J 4 bases, leaving 6 bases between the germline ends. CDR1 and CDR2 (germline): SEHNR, FQNEAQ (reference sequence). The CDR3 spans 12 residues. The CDR3 loop reads CASSLRGYGYTF. DNA for the CDR3: TGTGCCAGCAGCTTGCGGGGCTATGGCTACACCTTC.

The chain employs TRBV5-1 and TRBJ2-3, with 8 bases aligning to TRBD1. The CDR3 has 15 residues. J was trimmed by 4 bases and V by 2 bases; bases with no gene match: 6. Germline-derived CDR1 and CDR2 are SGHRS and YFSETQ. This chain's CDR3 is CASSFGRGLADTQYF. The CDR3 nucleotides are TGCGCCAGCAGCTTCGGCAGGGGGCTAGCAGATACGCAGTATTTT.

This clone was observed once. The V call is TRBV6-2 or TRBV6-3, the J call TRBJ2-6, with a tentative D call TRBD1 (5 bases). There are 16 residues in the CDR3. With 4 bases removed from V and 0 bases from J, the gap between germline ends came to 10 bases. CDR1 and CDR2 (germline): MNHEY, SVGEGT. CDR3 DNA sequence: TGTGCCAGCAGTTGGGGCCCGCACTCTGGGGCCAACGTCCTGACTTTC. Residues: CASSWGPHSGANVLTF.

The J gene is TRBJ2-3, the V gene TRBV28; 9 positions match TRBD1. The CDR3 extends over 13 amino acids. V lost 5 bases and J lost 5; bases outside the gene matches: 2. Germline values: CDR1 MDHEN, CDR2 SYDVKM. The CDR3 region is CASSRTGEDTQYF. For the CDR3, the DNA is TGTGCCAGCAGTCGGACAGGGGAAGATACGCAGTATTTT. Full variable domain (outside the CDR3, taken from reference TRBV28 and TRBJ2-3): DVKVTQSSRYLVKRTGEKVFLECVQDMDHENMFWYRQDPGLGLRLIYFSYDVKMKEKGDIPEGYSVSREKKERFSLILESASTNQTSMYLCASSRTGEDTQYFGPGTRLTVL.

This chain connects TRBV7-2 to TRBJ2-5; 7 bases fit TRBD2. CDR1 and CDR2 (germline): SGHTA, FQGNSA. The V segment lost 5 bases and the J segment 5 bases; nucleotides outside the gene matches: 5. This CDR3 contains 13 residues. The CDR3, as DNA: TGTGCCAGCAGCCTAACGCGGGGGGAGACCCAGTACTTC. Amino acids: CASSLTRGETQYF.

V gene TRBV9 combines with J gene TRBJ2-7; a weak D match, TRBD2 (6 bases). Germline V CDR1 and CDR2: SGDLS, YYNGEE. Trimming took 10 bases from V and 5 from J, leaving 28 bases between them. The CDR3 is 16 amino acids. The DNA of the CDR3 is TGTGCCTGCCACTTCAGGGAGGCTAGGAGGTATGACGAGCAGTACTTC. This gives the protein CACHFREARRYDEQYF.

This sequence joins TRBV19 and TRBJ1-3, with D uncertain. Deletions cut 3 bases from V and 0 bases from J, with 9 bases between. Germline V lookup: CDR1 LNHDA, CDR2 SQIVND (reference sequence). The CDR3 loop spans 15 amino acids. The CDR3 sequence is CASSMAQFSGNTIYF. The CDR3 DNA reads as TGTGCCAGTAGTATGGCCCAGTTCTCTGGAAACACCATATATTTT.

This chain links TRBV18 with TRBJ2-4; D perhaps matches TRBD1 (5 bases). The CDR3 extends over 17 amino acids. Germline CDR1 and CDR2: KGHSH and LQKENI. Trimming removed 4 bases from V and 0 bases from J, with 16 bases in between. CDR3 amino acids: CASSLLTGRLAKNIQYF. The CDR3 DNA reads TGTGCCAGCTCACTACTTACAGGACGGCTAGCCAAAAACATTCAGTACTTC.

This clone was seen just once. J is TRBJ2-3 and V is TRBV29-1; 11 bases align to TRBD2. Germline lookup yields CDR1 SQVTM and CDR2 ANQGSEA. The CDR3 is made up of 18 amino acids. The J segment lost 0 bases and the V segment lost 4 bases, leaving 12 bases of the junction unmatched. Here the CDR3 reads CSVAPRGGTSGSTDTQYF. The CDR3 DNA sequence: TGCAGCGTTGCGCCCCGTGGGGGGACTAGCGGAAGCACAGATACGCAGTATTTT.

This rearrangement joins TRBV19 to TRBJ2-7; maybe TRBD2 (6 bases). Germline V gives CDR1 LNHDA, CDR2 SQIVND (reference sequence). Trimming removed 3 bases at V and 0 bases at J, with 6 bases between. CDR3 length: 13 amino acids. Here the CDR3 reads CASSIGSSYEQYF. The CDR3 bases are TGTGCCAGTAGTATCGGGAGCTCCTACGAGCAGTACTTC.

This chain uses TRBV28 with TRBJ2-2; tentatively, D is TRBD2 (6 bases). CDR3 length: 14 residues. In germline, CDR1 is MDHEN, CDR2 SYDVKM. V lost 8 bases, J lost 8 bases, and 18 bases lay in between. The CDR3 DNA sequence: TGTGCCAGCGTCTTAGGGACTTCCTGGGGGGAGCTGTTTTTT. It is translated as CASVLGTSWGELFF.

The chain is built from TRBV27 and TRBJ2-1; the match to TRBD2 covers 7 bases. The V gene's germline CDR1 is MNHEY and CDR2 SMNVEV (reference sequence). This CDR3 contains 16 residues. With V trimmed by 3 bases and J by 6 bases, 11 bases remained unmatched. In DNA, the CDR3 is TGTGCCAGCAGTTTCTCCGGGAGGTTGTCCGGCAATGAGCAGTTCTTC. This encodes CASSFSGRLSGNEQFF.